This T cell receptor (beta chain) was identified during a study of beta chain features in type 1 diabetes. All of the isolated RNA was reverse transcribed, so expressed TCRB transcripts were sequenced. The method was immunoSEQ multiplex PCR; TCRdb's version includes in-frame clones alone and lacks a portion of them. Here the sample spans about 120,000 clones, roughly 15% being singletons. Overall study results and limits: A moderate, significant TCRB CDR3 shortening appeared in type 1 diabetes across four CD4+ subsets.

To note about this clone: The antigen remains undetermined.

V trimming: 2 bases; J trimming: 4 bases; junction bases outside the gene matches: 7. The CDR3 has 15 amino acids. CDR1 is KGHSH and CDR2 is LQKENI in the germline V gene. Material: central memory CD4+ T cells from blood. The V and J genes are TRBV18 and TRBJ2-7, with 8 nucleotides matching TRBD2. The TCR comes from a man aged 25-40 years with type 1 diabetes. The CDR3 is CASSPGATSAYEQYF. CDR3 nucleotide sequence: TGTGCCAGCTCACCAGGGGCGACTAGCGCTTACGAGCAGTACTTC.